This is a list of T cell receptor beta chains from one sample in a study of Graves' ophthalmopathy and Graves' hyperthyroidism. TCRdb reprocessed the multiplex PCR reads via MiXCR and lists one record per CDR3 protein. This table holds hundreds of thousands of distinct CDR3 sequences, roughly 39% found once. Material: peripheral blood. The receptors were gathered from an adult man with Graves' ophthalmopathy. CDR3s include the opening cysteine and the closing phenylalanine or tryptophan. A D gene is named only where the DNA matches it firmly. For some rows the clone size is stated as once, few or many, or as a class when expanded; others skip it.

clone_size j_call d_call v_call cdr3_nt cdr3_aa
few TRBJ2-7 - TRBV5-4 TGTGCCAGCAGCCAGGTAGCGATGTCAGGGCGGCTTGACGAGCAGTACTTC CASSQVAMSGRLDEQYF
many TRBJ1-3 - TRBV7-9 TGTGCCAGCACCCTTCCCCGGGGACGCTCTGGAAACACCATATATTTT CASTLPRGRSGNTIYF
many TRBJ2-7 TRBD2 TRBV29-1 TGCAGCGTTGCGAGGACTAGCGGGAGCGGCGAGCAGTACTTC CSVARTSGSGEQYF
many TRBJ2-6 - TRBV29-1 TGCAGCGTTGCACCATCTGGGGCCAACGTCCTGACTTTC CSVAPSGANVLTF
- TRBJ2-7 TRBD2 TRBV2 TGTGCCAGCAGCGCCGGGACTAGCGGCACCTACGAGCAGTACTTC CASSAGTSGTYEQYF
few TRBJ2-2 TRBD2 TRBV6-1 TGTGCCAGCAGTGAAAAGCTAGCGGGAGGGCCACATACCGGGGAGCTGTTTTTT CASSEKLAGGPHTGELFF
few TRBJ2-5 - TRBV20-1 TGCAGTGTTGGTCAGGGGTACCAAGAGACCCAGTACTTC CSVGQGYQETQYF
- TRBJ2-5 TRBD1 TRBV4-1 TGCGCCAGCAGCCCCTCACCACAGGGGCAAGGGGAGACCCAGTACTTC CASSPSPQGQGETQYF
many TRBJ1-5 - TRBV12-3/TRBV12-4 TGTGCCAGCAGTTTCCGTTCTGGTTTAGCTGGGGGTCAGCCCCAGCATTTT CASSFRSGLAGGQPQHF
- TRBJ2-7 - TRBV6-6 TGTGCCAGCAGTTACATGGTTACAGGCACCTACGAGCAGTACTTC CASSYMVTGTYEQYF
- TRBJ2-3 - TRBV2 TGTGCCAGCAGTCCGGACACTATCACAGATACGCAGTATTTT CASSPDTITDTQYF
few TRBJ2-7 TRBD2 TRBV12-3/TRBV12-4 TGTGCCAGCAGCCTCCAAGTCCGCCTAGCGGAGACCCTCTACGAGCAGTACTTC CASSLQVRLAETLYEQYF
many TRBJ1-1 TRBD1 TRBV9 TGTGCCAGCAGCGCGACAGGGGAGGGTGAAGCTTTCTTT CASSATGEGEAFF
many TRBJ1-3 TRBD1 TRBV5-1 TGCGCCAGCAGCGTGGGGACAGCCTCTGGAAACACCATATATTTT CASSVGTASGNTIYF
many TRBJ1-2 TRBD1 TRBV14 TGTGCCAGCAGCCAATATCGGGGACAGGACCTTAACTATGGCTACACCTTC CASSQYRGQDLNYGYTF
many TRBJ1-6 TRBD1 TRBV5-1 TGCGCCAGCAGAGACCGGGACAGGGGAAATTCACCCCTCCACTTT CASRDRDRGNSPLHF
- TRBJ2-7 TRBD1 TRBV11-2 TGTGCCAGCAGCTTATTACTTGGACAGGGCGAGCAGTACTTC CASSLLLGQGEQYF
many TRBJ1-2 TRBD1 TRBV10-2 TGCGCCAGCAGTGGGGACAGGGGTAACTATGGCTACACCTTC CASSGDRGNYGYTF
- TRBJ2-7 TRBD1 TRBV2 TGTGCCAGCAGGAGGGACAGGGCCCGTGTAGGGAGGAATGAGCAGTACTTC CASRRDRARVGRNEQYF
- TRBJ1-2 TRBD1 TRBV10-3 TGTGCCATCAGCCCAGATCAGGGGGCGCAGGGTGGCTACACCTTC CAISPDQGAQGGYTF
- TRBJ2-5 - TRBV29-1 TGCAGCTCAGCGGCCACCCAAGAGACCCAGTACTTC CSSAATQETQYF
many TRBJ2-7 - TRBV2 TGTGCCAGCAGTGAAGGGAATTACGAGCAGTACTTC CASSEGNYEQYF
- TRBJ2-7 - TRBV25-1 TGTGCCAGCGTTGAAGATCCGAATACCTACGAGCAGTACTTC CASVEDPNTYEQYF
many TRBJ1-6 - TRBV5-1 TGCGCCAGCAGCTTGAACAGGGTTGATTCACCCCTCCACTTT CASSLNRVDSPLHF
many TRBJ2-5 - TRBV7-8 TGTGCTAGCAGCTTAAGGATACAAGAGACCCAGTACTTC CASSLRIQETQYF
many TRBJ1-2 - TRBV20-1 TGCAGTGCTAGGGACACTAACTATGGCTACACCTTC CSARDTNYGYTF
- TRBJ1-1 TRBD1 TRBV19 TGTGCAAGGAGACAGGGCCCCTTGAACACTGAAGCTTTCTTT CARRQGPLNTEAFF
many TRBJ2-2 - TRBV20-1 TGCAGTGCTAGAGATTCGGCTAGCGCGAACACCGGGGAGCTGTTTTTT CSARDSASANTGELFF
many TRBJ1-5 TRBD1 TRBV9 TGTGCCAGCAGCCGGGACAGATATAGCAATCAGCCCCAGCATTTT CASSRDRYSNQPQHF
- TRBJ2-7 TRBD1 TRBV6-5 TGTGCCAGCAGTTACTCGATTCTCGGGACAGGGAGTTACGAGCAGTACTTC CASSYSILGTGSYEQYF
few TRBJ2-2 TRBD1 TRBV12-3/TRBV12-4 TGTGCCAGCAGTTTCCGACAGGGGCCCTACACCGGGGAGCTGTTTTTT CASSFRQGPYTGELFF
many TRBJ1-1 - TRBV5-1 TGCGCCAGCAGCTTGGCGGCAGGCCGAATGGAAACTGAAGCTTTCTTT CASSLAAGRMETEAFF
- TRBJ2-5 TRBD2 TRBV12-3/TRBV12-4 TGTGCCAGCAGTTTCGGCGGGAGAGAGGCCCAGTACTTC CASSFGGREAQYF
- TRBJ2-5 TRBD2 TRBV24-1 TGTGCCACCAGTGGGGGGGGACTACAAGAGACCCAGTACTTC CATSGGGLQETQYF
- TRBJ2-7 TRBD2 TRBV2 TGTGCCTGGAGTGTACCGGGACTAGCGGGATTTAACGAGCAGTACTTC CAWSVPGLAGFNEQYF
- TRBJ2-7 TRBD2 TRBV9 TGTGCCAGCAGCACACCGGGACTAGCGGGTCCAACCTACGAGCAGTACTTC CASSTPGLAGPTYEQYF
many TRBJ2-2 - TRBV11-2 TGTGCCAGCAGCTTGCTGAGAGATGCCGGGGAGCTGTTTTTT CASSLLRDAGELFF
- TRBJ1-5 TRBD1 TRBV29-1 TGCAGCGTAGAGGGACAGGGCAATCAGCCCCAGCATTTT CSVEGQGNQPQHF
once TRBJ2-2 TRBD2 TRBV29-1 TGCAGCGTTGGACTAGCGGGAGGGTCCGGGGAGCTGTTTTTT CSVGLAGGSGELFF
few TRBJ2-5 - TRBV18 TGTGCCAGCTCACCAGACGAGGGAGAGACCCAGTACTTC CASSPDEGETQYF
- TRBJ2-5 TRBD2 TRBV10-3 TGTGCCATCAGTTTAGCGGGAGGGCCCGAGACCCAGTACTTC CAISLAGGPETQYF
many TRBJ1-2 - TRBV10-3 TGTGCCATCAAGACCACAGCGGACTATGGCTACACCTTC CAIKTTADYGYTF
few TRBJ1-2 - TRBV10-3 TGTGCCAGCAGTGACCAGGGTATTGGTGGCTACGCCTTC CASSDQGIGGYAF
- TRBJ1-2 - TRBV5-1 TGCGCCAGCAGCCAAGGGGGAGGGCTTGGCTATGGCTACACCTTC CASSQGGGLGYGYTF
- TRBJ2-3 TRBD1 TRBV10-3 TGTGCCAGCTCCCGGACAGGGGGGGGCACAGATACGCAGTATTTT CASSRTGGGTDTQYF
once TRBJ1-6 - TRBV29-1 TGCAGCTTGGCCTTGGGAGGGGGCTCCTATAATTCACCCCTCCACTTT CSLALGGGSYNSPLHF
- TRBJ2-5 - TRBV29-1 TGCAGCGTTGCCCAGGGGATGGCTCAGCCCCAGTACTTC CSVAQGMAQPQYF
many TRBJ2-7 - TRBV19 TGTGCCAGTAGTATGGGGAGGCGCACCTACGAGCAGTACTTC CASSMGRRTYEQYF
- TRBJ2-2 - TRBV25-1 TGTGCCAGCAGTGATCAGGGCCCGGTTGGCGGGGAGCTGTTTTTT CASSDQGPVGGELFF
- TRBJ2-7 TRBD1 TRBV10-3 TGTGCCATCAGTGCGGACAGGCTGAGTCGAGAGCAGTACTTC CAISADRLSREQYF
- TRBJ2-7 - TRBV12-5 TGTGCTAGTGGCTGGGAGGACGGCGCCTACGAGCAGTACTTC CASGWEDGAYEQYF
- TRBJ1-1 - TRBV19 TGTGCCAGCGGGCTCTGGGCCACTGAAGCTTTCTTT CASGLWATEAFF
- TRBJ2-7 TRBD2 TRBV10-2 TGCGCCAGCAGCCAAGAACTAGCGGGGGCCAAAATCTTC CASSQELAGAKIF
many TRBJ1-5 TRBD1 TRBV2 TGTGCCAGCATGGGGACAGGGGGCAGGGGACAGCCCCAGCATTTT CASMGTGGRGQPQHF
many TRBJ1-1 - TRBV13 TGTGCCAGCAGCTCGAGTGGGCGGGAAGCTTTCTTT CASSSSGREAFF
- TRBJ1-6 - TRBV6-1 TGTGCCAGCAGTGAAGCGCAATGGGGCTCACCCCTCCACTTT CASSEAQWGSPLHF
- TRBJ1-1 - TRBV10-3 TGTGCCATCAGTGATGGCCCGGGCGCGACTGAAGCTTTCTTT CAISDGPGATEAFF
few TRBJ2-2 - TRBV12-3/TRBV12-4 TGTGCCAGCAGTTTACTAGCTTCCAGAGGTACCGGGGAGCTGTTTTTT CASSLLASRGTGELFF
few TRBJ2-5 - TRBV6-6 TGTGCCAGCAGTTATTTGGGGGGCCGAGAGACCCAGTACTTC CASSYLGGRETQYF
once TRBJ1-2 - TRBV25-1 TGTGCCAGCAGCAGTTTCGGGGGGAGTGGCTACACCTTC CASSSFGGSGYTF